The clone carrying this TCR beta chain occurred a few times. Its antigen is not identified. The sample belongs to a study of identical twins. General study results and limits: Partial confounding of zero-insertion analyses by invariant MAIT and iNKT cells was possible.

V shed 5 bases and J shed 2 bases, with 16 bases lying between them. This CDR3 has 14 amino acids. The germline V gene encodes CDR1 DFQATT and CDR2 SNEGSKA (reference sequence). TCRdb reprocessed the 5' RACE reads with MiXCR, giving one entry per CDR3 protein. Of 1.5 million or so distinct CDR3 sequences in the sample, about 32% are singletons; the top ten hold 0.25% to 0.3%. The receptor was derived from a newborn girl in good health. V usage is TRBV20-1 and J usage is TRBJ2-7, with TRBD1 as a possible D gene (6 bases). Sequencing was carried out using cord blood. The CDR3 spells CSAGFTGYPYEQYF. In DNA form, the CDR3 reads TGCAGTGCTGGATTTACAGGGTACCCCTACGAGCAGTACTTC.